This T cell receptor (beta chain) was sequenced in a study of cytomegalovirus exposure and HLA in healthy donors. Overall study context: The 100 to 150 validation repertoires and the approximately 630 first-cohort repertoires shared a platform, a later analysis reported.

Some clones are missing from TCRdb's copy, which holds only in-frame ones; the method was immunoSEQ multiplex PCR. The sample lists about 110,000 clones; 89% were seen once. The CDR3 is 13 residues long. The ends were cut back, 2 bases at V and 7 bases at J, with 12 bases in the middle. The V call is TRBV23-1, the J call TRBJ2-7; TRBD2 is a possible D gene (5 bases). TRBV23-1 falls under the ORF class, with uncertain function. The sample consisted of PBMCs. This TCR was sampled from a young woman in good health and CMV-seronegative. The DNA of the CDR3 is TGCGCCAGCAGTCAAACGGAGGTGAGGGAGCAGTACTTC. It encodes CASSQTEVREQYF.